This T cell receptor beta chain was recorded in a study of early T cells in non-severe SARS-CoV-2 infection (dated by TCRdb to the early 2020s). For the study in its entirety: Bulk RNA from unsorted whole blood was used for TCR sequencing, so alpha and beta chains could not be paired.

Relative to germline, V is 6 bases shorter and J is 9 bases shorter, with 9 bases between their ends. Reading the germline V gene (reference sequence) gives CDR1 MNHNY and CDR2 SVGAGI. The CDR3 contains 10 residues, cysteine and phenylalanine counted. The read is trimmed to its CDR3 DNA, 30 bases read in frame from base 1. What the research found in general, with its limitations: VDJdb matching was skewed toward anti-spike CD8 responses, so virus-specific expansions were likely underestimated and private and CD4 specificities were missed.

The study was a case-control design nested within a healthcare worker cohort in London, UK, with weekly nasopharyngeal swab PCR tests and blood sampling. Healthcare workers were recruited during the week of the UK lockdown, between 23 and 31 March 2020, and followed weekly for up to 16 weeks. Notes on this clonotype: Its target antigen remains unknown. Base quality data are lacking; no much larger clone is found one base away.

To prepare the library, 5' RACE was applied. TCRdb names NextSeq 500 as the instrument used. Unique molecular identifiers were attached to individual cDNA molecules in the TCR library protocol so that sequencing error and PCR bias could be corrected. Both TCR alpha and beta chains were sequenced, and tight co-correlation was observed between alpha and beta sequence abundances in each sample. Per the original workflow: Decombinator V4 was used to perform V gene, J gene and CDR3 annotation of TCR sequences. Expanded TCRs were defined as changing significantly between any two time points under a Poisson model with p below 0.0001. Abundances of TCRs were expressed as counts per million after normalisation to the total number of TCRs sequenced in each sample. MAIT TCRs were defined by TRAV1-2 paired with TRAJ12, TRAJ20 or TRAJ33, and iNKT TCRs by TRAV10 paired with TRAJ18. VDJdb, accessed 1 November 2021, was searched for CMV, EBV and SARS-CoV-2 annotated TCRs, excluding TCRs annotated for multiple antigens. TCRdb reanalyzed the raw reads on its own, using fastp at Q25 for trimming and MiXCR for clone calling, and kept in-frame beta chains. Rows are unified per CDR3 protein, each entry keeping the most common DNA and genes. The V and J calls were determined by TCRdb, not by the authors. The sample has 60,000 to 75,000 distinct CDR3 sequences on record, roughly 12% of them singletons. Roughly 6.1% of the sample is held by the ten biggest clonotypes.

The rearranged chain carries TRBV6-6 and TRBJ2-7, with no D gene named confidently. Material for sequencing was whole blood. The receptor comes from an adult who was a healthcare worker with PCR-confirmed SARS-CoV-2 infection or an uninfected control (not recorded which). The CDR3 region has the sequence CASSPLGQYF. The nucleotide sequence is given as TGTGCCAGCAGCCCCCTGGGGCAGTACTTC.